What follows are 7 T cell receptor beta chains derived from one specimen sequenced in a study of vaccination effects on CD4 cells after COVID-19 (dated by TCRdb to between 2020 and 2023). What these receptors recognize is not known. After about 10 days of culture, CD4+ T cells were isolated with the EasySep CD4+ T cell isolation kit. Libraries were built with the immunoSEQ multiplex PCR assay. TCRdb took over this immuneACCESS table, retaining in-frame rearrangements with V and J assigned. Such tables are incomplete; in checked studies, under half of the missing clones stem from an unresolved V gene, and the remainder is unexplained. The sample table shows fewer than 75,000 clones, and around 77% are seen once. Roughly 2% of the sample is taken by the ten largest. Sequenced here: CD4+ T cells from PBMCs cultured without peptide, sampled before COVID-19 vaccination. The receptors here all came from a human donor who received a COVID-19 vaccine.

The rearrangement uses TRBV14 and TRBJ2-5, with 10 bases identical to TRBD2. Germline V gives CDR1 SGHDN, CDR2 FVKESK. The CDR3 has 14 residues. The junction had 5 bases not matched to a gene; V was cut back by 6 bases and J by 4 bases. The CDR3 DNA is TGTGCCAGCAGACCTAGCGGGGGATTAGAGACCCAGTACTTC. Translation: CASRPSGGLETQYF.

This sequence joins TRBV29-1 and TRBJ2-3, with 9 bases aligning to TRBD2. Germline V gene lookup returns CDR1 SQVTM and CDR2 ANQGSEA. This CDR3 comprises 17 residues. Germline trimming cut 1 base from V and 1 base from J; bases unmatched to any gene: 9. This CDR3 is CSVEARGLAGGTDTQYF. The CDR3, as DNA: TGCAGCGTTGAAGCACGGGGATTAGCGGGGGGCACAGATACGCAGTATTTT.

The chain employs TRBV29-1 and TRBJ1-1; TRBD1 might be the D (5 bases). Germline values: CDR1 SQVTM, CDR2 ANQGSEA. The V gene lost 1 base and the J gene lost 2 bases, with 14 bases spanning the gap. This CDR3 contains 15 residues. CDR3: CSVEGVKGLNTEAFF. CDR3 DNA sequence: TGCAGCGTTGAAGGGGTAAAGGGACTAAACACTGAAGCTTTCTTT.

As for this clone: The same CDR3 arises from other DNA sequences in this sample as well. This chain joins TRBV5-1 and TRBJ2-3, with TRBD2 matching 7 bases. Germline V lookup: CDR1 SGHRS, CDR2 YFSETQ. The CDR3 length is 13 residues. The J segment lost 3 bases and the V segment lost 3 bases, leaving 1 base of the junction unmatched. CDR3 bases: TGCGCCAGCAGCTCGGGAGGTACAGATACGCAGTATTTT. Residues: CASSSGGTDTQYF.

The CDR3 bases are TGTGCCAGAAGCTTGGAACTCGGGACGGACTCGTCCAATGAGCAGTTCTTC. Translation: CARSLELGTDSSNEQFF. The chain uses TRBV5-3 and TRBJ2-1; D is possibly TRBD1 or TRBD2 (5 bases each). TRBV5-3 belongs to the ORF category, with a function that is uncertain. This CDR3 spans 17 amino acids. Between the trimmed V and J ends, which lost 0 bases and 6 bases, there was a span of 19 bases.

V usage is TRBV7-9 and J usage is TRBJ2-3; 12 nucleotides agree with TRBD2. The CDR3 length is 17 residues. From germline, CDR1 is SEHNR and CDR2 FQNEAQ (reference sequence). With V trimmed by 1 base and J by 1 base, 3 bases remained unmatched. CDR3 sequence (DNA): TGTGCCAGCAGCTTAGGACTAGCGGGGGTGCGCACAGATACGCAGTATTTT. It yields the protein CASSLGLAGVRTDTQYF.

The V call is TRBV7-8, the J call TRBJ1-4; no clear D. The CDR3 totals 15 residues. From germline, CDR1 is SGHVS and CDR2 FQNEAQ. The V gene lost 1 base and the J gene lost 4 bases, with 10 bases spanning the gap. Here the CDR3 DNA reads TGTGCCAGCAGCTTAGTATTCGTGGGTAATGAAAAACTGTTTTTT. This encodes CASSLVFVGNEKLFF.